This T cell receptor (beta chain) emerged from a study of vaccination effects on CD4 cells after COVID-19. This CDR3 has 15 amino acids. Germline lookup yields CDR1 SGHRS and CDR2 YFSETQ. V lost 4 bases and J lost 0, with 13 bases in between. Sequencing used immunoSEQ multiplex PCR; TCRdb keeps in-frame clones, though not all of them. There are 40,000 or so clones in the sample; 72% occur only once, and roughly a tenth lies in the top ten. Scientists isolated CD4+ T cells after a roughly 9-day culture period ended. Participants received two doses of either the BNT162b2 or mRNA-1273 vaccine. As to this clone: The antigen remains undetermined.

Source: CD4+ T cells from PBMCs cultured without peptide, taken after COVID-19 vaccination. The TCR comes from a human donor who received a COVID-19 vaccine. The chain links TRBV5-1 to TRBJ1-1; D is perhaps TRBD1 (5 bases). CDR3 loop: CASSLETDMNTEAFF. The CDR3 nucleotides are TGCGCCAGCAGCCTAGAGACAGACATGAACACTGAAGCTTTCTTT.